This T cell receptor beta chain is drawn from a study of CD8 T cells in ankylosing spondylitis. TCRdb reprocessed the 5' RACE reads with MiXCR, giving one entry per CDR3 protein. The sample carries 250,000 to 400,000 distinct CDR3 sequences, around a tenth recorded once. This clonotype was seen only a few times. Its antigen is not identified. General study results and limits: As reported, disease-linked clones showed significant enrichment in matched ankylosing spondylitis synovial fluid.

This CDR3 comprises 15 residues. Germline V gives CDR1 SGDLS, CDR2 YYNGEE. The V end was cut by 2 bases, the J end by 9 bases, with 18 bases between. This chain links TRBV9 with TRBJ2-4; D gene ambiguous. The specimen sequenced was blood, either unsorted or a sorted T cell fraction (not recorded which). The TCR comes from a female donor with ankylosing spondylitis or in good health (not recorded which). CDR3 protein: CASSVYPGPSSIQYF. The CDR3 bases are TGTGCCAGCAGCGTGTACCCCGGGCCATCAAGCATTCAGTACTTC.